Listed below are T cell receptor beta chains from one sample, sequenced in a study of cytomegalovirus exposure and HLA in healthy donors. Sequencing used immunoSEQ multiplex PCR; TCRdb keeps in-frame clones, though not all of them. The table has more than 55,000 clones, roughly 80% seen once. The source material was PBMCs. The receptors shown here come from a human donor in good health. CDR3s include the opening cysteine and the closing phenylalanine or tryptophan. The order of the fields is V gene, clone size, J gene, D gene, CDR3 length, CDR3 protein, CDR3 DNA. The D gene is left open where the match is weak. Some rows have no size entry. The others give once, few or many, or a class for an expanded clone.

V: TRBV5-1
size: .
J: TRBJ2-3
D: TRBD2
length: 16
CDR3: CASSTGGGLGTDTQYF
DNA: TGCGCCAGCAGCACTGGAGGGGGACTAGGGACAGATACGCAGTATTTT

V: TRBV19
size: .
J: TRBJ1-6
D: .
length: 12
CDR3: CASSYRDSPLHF
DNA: TGTGCCAGTAGTTACAGGGATTCACCCCTCCACTTT

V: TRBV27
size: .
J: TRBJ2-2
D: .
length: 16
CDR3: CASSLSARLPTGELFF
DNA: TGTGCCAGCAGTTTATCGGCTCGACTTCCCACCGGGGAGCTGTTTTTT

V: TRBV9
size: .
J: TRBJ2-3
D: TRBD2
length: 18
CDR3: CASSVAASGGSPTNTQYF
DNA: TGTGCCAGCAGCGTAGCAGCTAGCGGGGGCTCACCGACAAATACGCAGTATTTT

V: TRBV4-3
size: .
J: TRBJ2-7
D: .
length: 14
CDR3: CASSQDTQTYEQYF
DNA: TGCGCCAGCAGCCAAGATACACAGACCTACGAGCAGTACTTC

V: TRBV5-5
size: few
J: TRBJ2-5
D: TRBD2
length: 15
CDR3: CASSSVRGLQETQYF
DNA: TGTGCCAGCAGTTCAGTGCGGGGGTTACAAGAGACCCAGTACTTC

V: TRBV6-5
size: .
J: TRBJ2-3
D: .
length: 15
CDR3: CASSPQTRNTDTQYF
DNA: TGTGCCAGCAGTCCACAAACGCGGAACACAGATACGCAGTATTTT

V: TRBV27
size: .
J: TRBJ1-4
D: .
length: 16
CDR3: CASSPSLSGTNEKLFF
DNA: TGTGCCAGCAGTCCATCGTTGTCAGGAACTAATGAAAAACTGTTTTTT

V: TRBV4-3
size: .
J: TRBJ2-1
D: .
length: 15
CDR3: CASSQEIIAADEQFF
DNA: TGCGCCAGCAGCCAAGAGATAATAGCGGCGGATGAGCAGTTCTTC

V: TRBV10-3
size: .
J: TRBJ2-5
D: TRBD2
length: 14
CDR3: CATLAGGSAETQYF
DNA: TGTGCCACCTTAGCGGGAGGGTCCGCAGAGACCCAGTACTTC

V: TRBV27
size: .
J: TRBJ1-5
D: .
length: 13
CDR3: CASSLDRQQPQHF
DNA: TGTGCCAGCAGTTTGGACAGACAGCAGCCCCAGCATTTT

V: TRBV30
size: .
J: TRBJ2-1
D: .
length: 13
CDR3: CAWSLTVNNEQFF
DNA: TGTGCCTGGAGTTTGACAGTAAACAATGAGCAGTTCTTC

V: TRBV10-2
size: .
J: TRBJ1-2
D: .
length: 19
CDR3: CASSESGSGVENQNYGYTF
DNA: TGCGCCAGCAGTGAGTCGGGCTCAGGGGTCGAAAACCAAAACTATGGCTACACCTTC

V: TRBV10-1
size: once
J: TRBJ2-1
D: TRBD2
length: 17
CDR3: CASSPARAGGSYNEQFF
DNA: TGCGCCAGCAGCCCCGCCCGAGCGGGGGGCTCCTACAATGAGCAGTTCTTC

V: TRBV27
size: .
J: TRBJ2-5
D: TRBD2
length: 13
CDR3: CASGRLAEETQYF
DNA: TGTGCCAGCGGGCGTCTAGCGGAAGAGACCCAGTACTTC

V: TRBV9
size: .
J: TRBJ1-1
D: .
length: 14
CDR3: CASSVGPGNTEAFF
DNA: TGTGCCAGCAGCGTAGGTCCCGGGAACACTGAAGCTTTCTTT

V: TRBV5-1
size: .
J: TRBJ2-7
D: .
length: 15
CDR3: CASTLAYSVTYEQYF
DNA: TGCGCCAGCACCTTAGCCTACTCGGTAACCTACGAGCAGTACTTC

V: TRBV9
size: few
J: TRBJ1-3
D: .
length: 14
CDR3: CASSGGVSGNTIYF
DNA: TGTGCCAGCAGCGGCGGAGTCTCTGGAAACACCATATATTTT

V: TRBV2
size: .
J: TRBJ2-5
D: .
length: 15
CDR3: CASSGQGIAQETQYF
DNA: TGTGCCAGCAGTGGGCAGGGGATAGCGCAAGAGACCCAGTACTTC

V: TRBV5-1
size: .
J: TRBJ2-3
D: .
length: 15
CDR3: CASRPPGDYSDTQYF
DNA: TGCGCCAGCAGGCCCCCAGGGGACTATTCAGATACGCAGTATTTT

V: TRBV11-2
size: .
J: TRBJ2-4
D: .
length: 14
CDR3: CASSLAGGGGIQYF
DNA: TGTGCCAGCAGCTTAGCAGGTGGGGGAGGCATTCAGTACTTC

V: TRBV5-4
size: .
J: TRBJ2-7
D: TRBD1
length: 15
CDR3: CASSLARTGGSEQYF
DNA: TGTGCCAGCAGCTTGGCCAGGACAGGGGGATCCGAGCAGTACTTC

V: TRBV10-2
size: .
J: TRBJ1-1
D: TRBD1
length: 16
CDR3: CASVGGVGTGGTEAFF
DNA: TGCGCCAGCGTGGGGGGCGTAGGGACAGGGGGCACTGAAGCTTTCTTT

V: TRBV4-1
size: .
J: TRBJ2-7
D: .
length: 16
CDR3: CASSSPLARSAMSQYF
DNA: TGCGCCAGCAGTTCGCCCTTGGCTCGCAGTGCAATGTCGCAGTACTTC

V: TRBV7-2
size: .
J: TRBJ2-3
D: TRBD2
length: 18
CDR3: CASSLGSSGSPSTDTQYF
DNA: TGTGCCAGCAGCTTGGGATCTAGCGGGAGCCCTAGCACAGATACGCAGTATTTT

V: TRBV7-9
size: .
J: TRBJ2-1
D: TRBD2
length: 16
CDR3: CASSSYSGSSYNEQFF
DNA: TGTGCCAGCAGCTCGTATAGCGGGAGCTCCTACAATGAGCAGTTCTTC

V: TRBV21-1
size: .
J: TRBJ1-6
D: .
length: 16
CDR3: CASSISVDRENSPLHF
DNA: TGTGCCAGCAGTATCAGCGTCGACAGGGAAAATTCACCCCTCCACTTT

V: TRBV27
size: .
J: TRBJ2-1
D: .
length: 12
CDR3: CASSALVGEQFF
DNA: TGTGCCAGCAGTGCGTTGGTTGGTGAGCAGTTCTTC

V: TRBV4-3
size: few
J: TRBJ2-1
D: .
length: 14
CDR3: CASSQDLGVFEQFF
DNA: TGCGCCAGCAGCCAAGATCTAGGAGTATTTGAGCAGTTCTTC

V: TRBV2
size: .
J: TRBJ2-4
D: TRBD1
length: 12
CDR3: CASSTDRGLQYF
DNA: TGTGCCAGCAGCACGGACAGGGGGCTGCAGTACTTC

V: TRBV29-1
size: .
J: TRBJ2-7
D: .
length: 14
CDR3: CSVGTRGVSYEQYF
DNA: TGCAGCGTTGGTACGCGCGGCGTCTCCTACGAGCAGTACTTC

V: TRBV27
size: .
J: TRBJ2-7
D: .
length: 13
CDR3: CASSLISGNEQYF
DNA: TGTGCCAGCAGTTTAATCTCAGGGAACGAGCAGTACTTC

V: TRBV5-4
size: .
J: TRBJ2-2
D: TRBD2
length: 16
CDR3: CASSARGRDGTGELFF
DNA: TGTGCCAGCAGCGCGCGCGGGAGGGATGGTACCGGGGAGCTGTTTTTT

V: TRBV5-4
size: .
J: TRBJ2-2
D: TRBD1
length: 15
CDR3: CATLDRMANTGELFF
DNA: TGTGCCACCCTGGACAGGATGGCGAACACCGGGGAGCTGTTTTTT

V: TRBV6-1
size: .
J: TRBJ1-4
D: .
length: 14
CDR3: CASSEEFGGEKLFF
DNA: TGTGCCAGCAGTGAAGAATTTGGAGGGGAAAAACTGTTTTTT

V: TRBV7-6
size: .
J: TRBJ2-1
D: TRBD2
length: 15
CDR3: CASSLASGLGYEQFF
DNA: TGTGCCAGCAGCTTAGCTAGCGGGCTCGGGTATGAGCAGTTCTTC

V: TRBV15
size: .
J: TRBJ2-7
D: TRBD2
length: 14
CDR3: CATSRGAGAYEQYF
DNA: TGTGCCACCAGCAGGGGTGCGGGAGCCTACGAGCAGTACTTC

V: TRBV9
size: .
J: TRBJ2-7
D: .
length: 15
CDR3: CASSVGREPFWEQYF
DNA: TGTGCCAGCAGCGTAGGCCGGGAACCCTTTTGGGAGCAGTACTTC

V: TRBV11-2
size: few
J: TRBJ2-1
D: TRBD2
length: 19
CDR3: CASSPRGSGGGWTYNEQFF
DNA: TGTGCCAGCAGCCCCCGGGGTAGCGGGGGGGGATGGACCTACAATGAGCAGTTCTTC

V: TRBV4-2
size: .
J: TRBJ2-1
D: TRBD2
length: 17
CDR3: CASSQDPTSGEGNEQFF
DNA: TGTGCCAGCAGCCAAGATCCTACTAGCGGGGAGGGAAATGAGCAGTTCTTC

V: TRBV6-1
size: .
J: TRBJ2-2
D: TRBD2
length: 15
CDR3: CAIRGVYGGTGELFF
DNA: TGTGCCATTCGGGGGGTGTATGGTGGCACCGGGGAGCTGTTTTTT